The next 13 T cell receptor beta chains were all read from a single sample in a study of T cells in Graves' hyperthyroidism and ophthalmopathy. RNA transcripts provided the source from which TCR beta CDR3 regions were amplified. An initial round of RT-PCR targeting the TCR CDR3 relied on the HTBI primer set. TCRdb independently ran MiXCR on the multiplex PCR reads; one entry per CDR3 protein. The data contain around 700,000 distinct CDR3 sequences, roughly 32% of them singletons. The sequencing sample was made of blood. These TCRs come from a woman aged 35 to 49 with Graves' hyperthyroidism.

The chain joins TRBV24-1 to TRBJ2-5; D is possibly TRBD1 or TRBD2 (5 bases each). V was cut by 6 bases and J by 2 bases, with 12 bases left in between. The CDR3 covers 14 residues. The germline gives CDR1 KGHDR, CDR2 SFDVKD. CDR3 residues: CATSWGTLQETQYF. The CDR3 DNA sequence: TGTGCCACCAGTTGGGGGACCTTACAAGAGACCCAGTACTTC.

This clonotype was detected a few times. The rearrangement uses TRBV29-1 and TRBJ2-2; a possible D gene is TRBD1 (5 bases). From germline, CDR1 is SQVTM and CDR2 ANQGSEA. V lost 2 bases and J lost 4, with 14 bases in between. The CDR3 is 15 amino acids. CDR3 loop: CSVELAGITTGELFF. DNA of the CDR3: TGCAGCGTTGAATTGGCAGGGATAACCACCGGGGAGCTGTTTTTT.

This clonotype is a singleton in its sample. Since no conserved phenylalanine or tryptophan closes the CDR3, a read error is the likely cause. V and J are TRBV10-3 and TRBJ2-2, with a weak D call TRBD1 (6 bases). The CDR3 sequence is 14 residues long. Germline CDR1 and CDR2: ENHRY and SYGVKD. The CDR3 DNA is TGCGCCATCAGCCCGACAGGAGAAGGCGGGGAGCTGTTTTCT. The encoded protein is CAISPTGEGGELFS.

The chain couples TRBV10-3 to TRBJ2-7; D uncertain. This CDR3 comprises 11 residues. V lost 2 bases to trimming and J lost 6 bases, with 5 bases between them. The germline V gene encodes CDR1 ENHRY and CDR2 SYGVKD. In DNA form, the CDR3 reads TGTGCCATCAGTGAGGGCGGCGAGCAGTACTTC. This codes for CAISEGGEQYF.

This clonotype has just a few counts. The rearrangement uses TRBV13 and TRBJ1-4; no definite D call. Germline assignment: CDR1 PRHDT and CDR2 FYEKMQ (reference sequence). The CDR3 extends over 18 amino acids. V was shortened by 6 bases and J by 0 bases, with 20 bases between the two germline ends. The CDR3 sequence is CASSTTRNQDATNEKLFF. The CDR3 region has the DNA TGTGCCAGCAGTACGACAAGAAACCAAGATGCAACTAATGAAAAACTGTTTTTT.

This clonotype was seen more than once but under ten times. The V gene is TRBV5-1, the J gene TRBJ2-2; D unclear. Germline-derived CDR1 and CDR2 are SGHRS and YFSETQ. The CDR3 is 11 amino acids. V was shortened by 4 bases and J by 7 bases, with 5 bases between the two germline ends. The CDR3 DNA sequence: TGCGCCAGCAGCGCAAGCGGGGAGCTGTTTTTT. This encodes CASSASGELFF.

In this sample, this clonotype turned up many times. The chain carries TRBV19 and TRBJ2-7, with D unresolved. The CDR3 has 13 residues. V lost 3 bases and J 6 bases, leaving 12 bases between the germline ends. Germline CDR1 and CDR2: LNHDA and SQIVND (reference sequence). Here the CDR3 DNA reads TGTGCCAGTAGTATCGGGTTCCTGGGCGAGCAGTACTTC. Translating gives CASSIGFLGEQYF.

This chain connects TRBV20-1 to TRBJ2-5; tentatively, D is TRBD1 (7 bases). Deletions cut 5 bases from V and 3 bases from J, with 13 bases between. Germline V gives CDR1 DFQATT, CDR2 SNEGSKA (reference sequence). The CDR3 spans 13 residues. The CDR3 protein is CSAGAGGKETQYF. CDR3 in DNA: TGCAGTGCTGGGGCAGGGGGGAAAGAGACCCAGTACTTC.

The chain employs TRBV7-9 and TRBJ1-4, with a tentative D call TRBD1 (5 bases). The germline gives CDR1 SEHNR, CDR2 FQNEAQ (reference sequence). The CDR3 totals 15 residues. The ends were cut back, 5 bases at V and 4 bases at J, with 14 bases in the middle. CDR3 bases: TGTGCCAGCAGCACAACCTCTGACAGTAATGAAAAACTGTTTTTT. Translating it yields CASSTTSDSNEKLFF.

In this sample, this clonotype turned up a few times. The chain joins TRBV6-2 or TRBV6-3 to TRBJ1-5, with 9 bases identical to TRBD1. V was pared by 0 bases and J by 2 bases, with 8 bases of the junction left unmatched. Germline V gives CDR1 MNHEY, CDR2 SVGEGT. The CDR3 runs 18 residues. CDR3 DNA: TGTGCCAGCAGTTACTCCGGGACAGGGTATAAGGGCAATCAGCCCCAGCATTTT. As protein: CASSYSGTGYKGNQPQHF.

The sample holds many counts of this clonotype. The chain combines TRBV20-1 with TRBJ1-3; D remains ambiguous. The CDR3 extends over 13 amino acids. Trimming removed 5 bases at V and 1 base at J, with 9 bases between. The germline V gene encodes CDR1 DFQATT and CDR2 SNEGSKA (reference sequence). The CDR3 DNA reads TGCAGTGCTGGGAGTACGTCTGGAAACACCATATATTTT. Translated: CSAGSTSGNTIYF.

This clonotype appeared many times. The chain recombines TRBV20-1 with TRBJ2-6; a possible D gene is TRBD1 (5 bases). This CDR3 has 14 residues. Germline assignment: CDR1 DFQATT and CDR2 SNEGSKA (reference sequence). The V end lost 3 bases, the J end lost 3 bases, and 9 bases lay between the germline ends. This chain's CDR3 is CSASDSGGANVLTF. As DNA, the CDR3 is TGCAGTGCTAGTGACAGTGGTGGGGCCAACGTCCTGACTTTC.

There are a few counts of this clonotype. V and J are TRBV20-1 and TRBJ1-6, with D unclear. The CDR3 is 15 amino acids. Germline V lookup: CDR1 DFQATT, CDR2 SNEGSKA (reference sequence). Trimming stripped 5 bases from V and 7 bases from J, with 18 bases between. The CDR3 bases are TGCAGTGCTCTGTGGGGAGGAAAAGAAAATTCACCCCTCCACTTT. Amino acid sequence: CSALWGGKENSPLHF.